The 26 T cell receptor beta chains reported below all come from one sample, sequenced in a study of CD4+ T cells in melanoma. Profiling relied on immunoSEQ multiplex PCR, and the TCRdb table lists in-frame clones only, not all of them. Of roughly 120,000 clones in the sample, around 93% are singletons; the top ten hold 3.3%. The sample taken for sequencing was peripheral blood. The receptors were sampled from a human donor with melanoma.

This chain connects TRBV4-1 to TRBJ1-2, with a possible D match to TRBD1 (6 bases). The V gene's germline CDR1 is MGHRA and CDR2 YSYEKL. The CDR3 has 15 amino acids. V lost 1 base and J lost 4, with 13 bases in between. This chain's CDR3 is CASSQVGAGSYGYTF. CDR3 DNA: TGCGCCAGCAGCCAAGTGGGGGCAGGGAGCTATGGCTACACCTTC.

This clone has a single count. J is TRBJ2-1 and V is TRBV19; D possibly corresponds to TRBD2 (6 bases). The CDR3 length is 16 residues. V lost 4 bases, J lost 10 bases, and 23 bases lay in between. Per the germline V gene, CDR1 is LNHDA and CDR2 is SQIVND (reference sequence). Written as DNA, the CDR3 is TGTGCCAGTAGTACTAGAACTAGCTACCCCGTACCCGAGCAGTTCTTC. This encodes CASSTRTSYPVPEQFF.

The chain links TRBV7-2 to TRBJ2-1, with 8 bases lining up with TRBD2. The junction had 9 bases not matched to a gene; V was cut back by 1 base and J by 7 bases. Germline V lookup: CDR1 SGHTA, CDR2 FQGNSA. The length of the CDR3 is 16 residues. In DNA, the CDR3 is TGTGCCAGCAGCTTAGATCCGGGGGGGGCCGTTAATGAGCAGTTCTTC. Translating gives CASSLDPGGAVNEQFF. The variable domain in full, completed from reference TRBV7-2 and TRBJ2-1, reads GAGVSQSPSNKVTEKGKDVELRCDPISGHTALYWYRQSLGQGLEFLIYFQGNSAPDKSGLPSDRFSAERTGGSVSTLTIQRTQQEDSAVYLCASSLDPGGAVNEQFFGPGTRLTVL.

This chain uses TRBV19 with TRBJ2-2, with D perhaps TRBD2 (6 bases). Trimming shortened V by 5 bases and J by 3 bases, and 16 bases separated the two germline ends. CDR3 length: 16 residues. Germline V gives CDR1 LNHDA, CDR2 SQIVND (reference sequence). CDR3 sequence (DNA): TGTGCCAGTAGTCGACTAGTAGGCGGTTACACCGGGGAGCTGTTTTTT. Its protein is CASSRLVGGYTGELFF.

The J gene is TRBJ2-7, the V gene TRBV7-3; D unresolved. The V gene's germline CDR1 is SGHTA and CDR2 FQGTGA. The CDR3 runs 14 residues. V was clipped by 5 bases and J by 3 bases, with 14 bases between them. The CDR3 DNA reads as TGTGCCAGCAGCCGTCTACAGAATTACTACGAGCAGTACTTC. Translated, it gives CASSRLQNYYEQYF. The full variable domain, its missing parts supplied by reference TRBV7-3 and TRBJ2-7, is GAGVSQTPSNKVTEKGKYVELRCDPISGHTALYWYRQSLGQGPEFLIYFQGTGAADDSGLPNDRFFAVRPEGSVSTLKIQRTERGDSAVYLCASSRLQNYYEQYFGPGTRLTVT.

The rearrangement links TRBV18 to TRBJ1-2, with D possibly TRBD1 on 5 matching bases. With 5 bases removed from V and 0 bases from J, the gap between germline ends came to 10 bases. The germline V gene has CDR1 KGHSH and CDR2 LQKENI. The CDR3 runs to 14 residues. DNA of the CDR3: TGTGCCAGCTCAGACGGGGCGTCTAACTATGGCTACACCTTC. Translation gives CASSDGASNYGYTF.

This clone was seen just once. The genes are TRBV10-3 and TRBJ2-7; D gene uncertain. CDR3 length: 11 amino acids. Trimming cost V 10 bases and J 3 bases, with 10 bases left between them. Germline CDR1 reads ENHRY; CDR2 reads SYGVKD. The CDR3 here is CATSYDYEQYF. CDR3 DNA sequence: TGTGCCACATCTTACGACTACGAGCAGTACTTC.

The chain recombines TRBV5-1 with TRBJ2-7; 7 nucleotides agree with TRBD1. J lost 2 bases, V lost 5 bases, and 7 bases had no gene match. In germline, CDR1 is SGHRS, CDR2 YFSETQ. The CDR3 extends over 14 amino acids. For the CDR3, the DNA is TGCGCCAGCAGTCCGGGACAGTCCCCCTACGAGCAGTACTTC. This translates into CASSPGQSPYEQYF.

J is TRBJ2-3 and V is TRBV5-1; 10 positions agree with TRBD2. The J segment lost 6 bases and the V segment lost 4 bases, leaving 11 bases of the junction unmatched. Germline lookup yields CDR1 SGHRS and CDR2 YFSETQ. This CDR3 has 16 amino acids. CDR3 bases: TGCGCCAGCAGCATCAGGAGCGGGGGGGCCGGGGATACGCAGTATTTT. Translated: CASSIRSGGAGDTQYF.

The rearrangement uses TRBV6-5 and TRBJ2-1, with D possibly called TRBD1 or TRBD2 (5 bases each). The CDR3 length is 16 residues. The V end lost 4 bases, the J end lost 6 bases, and 19 bases lay between the germline ends. CDR1 and CDR2 from the germline V gene are MNHEY and SVGAGI. The CDR3 coding sequence is TGTGCCAGCAGTTTTTACCGAGGGACCTCGGGCAATGAGCAGTTCTTC. This codes for CASSFYRGTSGNEQFF.

This chain links TRBV11-1 with TRBJ1-4; no definite D call. Between the trimmed V and J ends, which lost 4 bases and 5 bases, there was a span of 8 bases. The length of the CDR3 is 13 residues. Germline CDR1 SGHAT, CDR2 FQDESV (reference sequence). CDR3 bases: TGTGCCAGCAGCTATAGGAGCAATGAAAAACTGTTTTTT. It yields the protein CASSYRSNEKLFF. Using reference TRBV11-1 and TRBJ1-4 for the parts outside the CDR3, the full variable domain is EAEVAQSPRYKITEKSQAVAFWCDPISGHATLYWYRQILGQGPELLVQFQDESVVDDSQLPKDRFSAERLKGVDSTLKIQPAELGDSAMYLCASSYRSNEKLFFGSGTQLSVL.

CDR3 loop: CASKGRAWDQPQHF. CDR3 bases: TGTGCCAGTAAAGGCAGGGCGTGGGATCAGCCCCAGCATTTT. V gene TRBV19 combines with J gene TRBJ1-5, with D possibly being TRBD1 (5 bases). Per germline, CDR1 LNHDA and CDR2 SQIVND (reference sequence). Trimming removed 7 bases at V and 5 bases at J, with 15 bases between. The CDR3 is 14 amino acids. Full variable domain (missing parts from reference TRBV19 and TRBJ1-5): DGGITQSPKYLFRKEGQNVTLSCEQNLNHDAMYWYRQDPGQGLRLIYYSQIVNDFQKGDIAEGYSVSREKKESFPLTVTSAQKNPTAFYLCASKGRAWDQPQHFGDGTRLSIL.

The V call is TRBV28, the J call TRBJ1-5; TRBD1 matches at 7 bases. Germline CDR1 is MDHEN and CDR2 is SYDVKM. J gave up 6 bases and V 7 bases, and 9 bases lay outside the gene matches. The CDR3 length is 14 residues. CDR3 bases: TGTGCCAGCATCGCAACAGGGGCAGGTCAGCCCCAGCATTTT. Encoded protein: CASIATGAGQPQHF.

Turning to this clone: Because the CDR3's place on the DNA is in doubt, the DNA is left out and the CDR3 is given as listed by TCRdb. The rearrangement links TRBV21-1 to TRBJ1-2. TRBV21-1 is classified as a pseudogene. Termini included, the CDR3 measures 20 amino acids. The CDR3 loop reads CASSKGVGWGSRLSRYGYTF.

The rearrangement joins TRBV30 to TRBJ2-7; D may match TRBD1 or TRBD2 (5 bases each). Germline V gives CDR1 GTSNPN, CDR2 SVGIG (reference sequence). CDR3 length equals 12 residues. The V end was cut by 3 bases, the J end by 1 base, with 7 bases between. CDR3 in DNA: TGTGCCTGGAGGAGGGGTTCCTACGAGCAGTACTTC. As protein: CAWRRGSYEQYF.

The chain combines TRBV5-4 with TRBJ2-2, with TRBD2 matching 9 bases. Germline V CDR1 and CDR2: SGHNT, YYREEE (reference sequence). This CDR3 spans 17 amino acids. The trim removed 0 bases at V and 5 bases at J, leaving 8 bases unmatched. CDR3 nucleotides: TGTGCCAGCAGCTTGGCGGGTAGCGGGAGAGGAACCGGGGAGCTGTTTTTT. Translation: CASSLAGSGRGTGELFF.

The chain combines TRBV6-6 with TRBJ2-5; 11 nucleotides line up with TRBD2. The J segment lost 1 base and the V segment lost 2 bases, leaving 3 bases of the junction unmatched. CDR1 is MNHNY, CDR2 SVGAGI, per germline (reference sequence). CDR3 size: 16 residues. The CDR3 loop is CASSYTSGGAQETQYF. Written as DNA, the CDR3 is TGTGCCAGCAGTTACACTAGCGGGGGAGCCCAAGAGACCCAGTACTTC.

This chain links TRBV5-1 with TRBJ2-5; D remains ambiguous. The CDR3 has 14 amino acids. V lost 7 bases to trimming and J lost 1 base, with 14 bases between them. CDR1 SGHRS and CDR2 YFSETQ come from the germline V gene. The CDR3, as DNA: TGCGCCAGCGGCATACAGTCCTTCCAAGAGACCCAGTACTTC. Its protein product is CASGIQSFQETQYF.

This clone came up once. The chain employs TRBV5-1 and TRBJ1-1; D is uncertain. The CDR3 runs 16 residues. CDR1 is SGHRS, CDR2 YFSETQ, per germline. V was cut by 0 bases and J by 0 bases, with 12 bases left in between. In DNA, the CDR3 is TGCGCCAGCAGCTTGGGGACTACCGTGTTGAACACTGAAGCTTTCTTT. This encodes CASSLGTTVLNTEAFF.

The sample holds one count of this clone. The chain is built from TRBV4-3 and TRBJ1-5; TRBD1 matches at 9 bases. J gave up 4 bases and V 4 bases, and 5 bases lay outside the gene matches. The length of the CDR3 is 15 residues. Per the germline V gene, CDR1 is LGHNA and CDR2 is YSLEER. The CDR3 is CASSPDRGGNQPQHF. CDR3 nucleotide sequence: TGCGCCAGCAGCCCGGACAGGGGAGGTAATCAGCCCCAGCATTTT.

The chain joins TRBV28 to TRBJ2-2; 7 bases match TRBD1. The CDR3 has 13 residues. V shed 7 bases, J shed 6 bases, and the junction held 5 bases outside the gene matches. Germline values: CDR1 MDHEN, CDR2 SYDVKM. CDR3 residues: CASTGQVAGELFF. In DNA form, the CDR3 reads TGTGCCAGCACCGGACAGGTGGCCGGGGAGCTGTTTTTT.

The chain uses TRBV30 and TRBJ2-1, with TRBD2 identical over 10 bases. The CDR3 sequence is 14 residues long. Germline CDR1 and CDR2: GTSNPN and SVGIG (reference sequence). Trimming cost V 2 bases and J 4 bases; bases outside gene matches: 2. CDR3 in amino acids: CAWSRTSGYNEQFF. CDR3 nucleotides: TGTGCCTGGAGTCGGACTAGCGGTTACAATGAGCAGTTCTTC.

This clone was observed once. CDR3 nucleotide sequence: TGTGCCAGCTCAGCCGACAGGTACAATGAGCAGTTCTTC. Translating it yields CASSADRYNEQFF. The chain uses TRBV18 and TRBJ2-1; tentatively, D is TRBD1 (6 bases). V was pared by 5 bases and J by 4 bases, with 9 bases between. CDR1 and CDR2 (germline): KGHSH, LQKENI. The CDR3 runs to 13 residues.

V gene TRBV27 combines with J gene TRBJ1-3; maybe TRBD1 (6 bases). The germline V gene encodes CDR1 MNHEY and CDR2 SMNVEV (reference sequence). The length of the CDR3 is 15 residues. Trimming removed 5 bases at V and 2 bases at J, with 13 bases between. This CDR3 is CASSQQGFTGNTIYF. CDR3 coding DNA: TGTGCCAGCAGTCAACAGGGATTCACTGGAAACACCATATATTTT.

The sample holds one count of this clone. This chain uses TRBV29-1 with TRBJ1-1, with TRBD1 identical over 8 bases. From germline, CDR1 is SQVTM and CDR2 ANQGSEA. Trimming took 7 bases from V and 4 from J; bases not matched to a gene: 11. This CDR3 has 14 residues. CDR3 protein: CSATETGTGTEAFF. CDR3 DNA sequence: TGCAGCGCCACGGAGACAGGGACAGGCACTGAAGCTTTCTTT.

As DNA, the CDR3 is TGTGCCAGCAGCGTCGGACAGGGGGCACAAAACACCATATATTTT. It encodes CASSVGQGAQNTIYF. V gene TRBV7-9 combines with J gene TRBJ1-3, with TRBD1 identical over 11 bases. J gave up 6 bases and V 5 bases, and 6 bases lay outside the gene matches. The CDR3 totals 15 residues. Germline assignment: CDR1 SEHNR and CDR2 FQNEAQ (reference sequence).